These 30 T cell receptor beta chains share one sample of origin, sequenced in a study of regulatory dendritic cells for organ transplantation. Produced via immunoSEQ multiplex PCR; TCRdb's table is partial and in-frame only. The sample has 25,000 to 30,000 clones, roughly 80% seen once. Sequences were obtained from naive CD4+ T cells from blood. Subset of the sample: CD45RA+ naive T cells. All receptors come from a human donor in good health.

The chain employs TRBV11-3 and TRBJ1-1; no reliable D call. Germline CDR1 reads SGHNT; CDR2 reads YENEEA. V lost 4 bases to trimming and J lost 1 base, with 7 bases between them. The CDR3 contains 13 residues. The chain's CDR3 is CASSSTRNTEAFF. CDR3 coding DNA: TGTGCCAGCAGCTCCACGAGGAACACTGAAGCTTTCTTT.

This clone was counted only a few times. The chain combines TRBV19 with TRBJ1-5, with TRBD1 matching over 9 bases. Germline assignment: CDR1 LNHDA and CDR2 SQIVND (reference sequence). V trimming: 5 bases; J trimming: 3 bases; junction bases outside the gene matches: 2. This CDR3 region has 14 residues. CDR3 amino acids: CASSGTGNNQPQHF. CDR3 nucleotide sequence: TGTGCCAGTAGTGGGACAGGGAACAATCAGCCCCAGCATTTT.

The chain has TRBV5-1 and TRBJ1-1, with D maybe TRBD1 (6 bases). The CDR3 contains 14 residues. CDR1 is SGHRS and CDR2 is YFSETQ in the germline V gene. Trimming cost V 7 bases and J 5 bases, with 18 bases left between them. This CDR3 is CASSTPSGETEAFF. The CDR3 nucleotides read TGCGCCAGCTCCACCCCCTCAGGGGAGACTGAAGCTTTCTTT.

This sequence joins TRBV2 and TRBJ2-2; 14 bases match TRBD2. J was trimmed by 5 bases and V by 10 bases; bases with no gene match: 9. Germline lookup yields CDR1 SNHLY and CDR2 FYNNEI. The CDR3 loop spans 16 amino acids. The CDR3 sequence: CAIPKGTSGGTGELFF. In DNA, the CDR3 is TGTGCCATCCCCAAGGGGACTAGCGGGGGAACCGGGGAGCTGTTTTTT.

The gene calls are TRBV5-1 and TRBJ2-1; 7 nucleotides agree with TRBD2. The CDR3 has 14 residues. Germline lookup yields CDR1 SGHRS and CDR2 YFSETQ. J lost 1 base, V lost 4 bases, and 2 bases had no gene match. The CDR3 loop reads CASSPGGSYNEQFF. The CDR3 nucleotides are TGCGCCAGCAGCCCGGGGGGTTCCTACAATGAGCAGTTCTTC.

CDR3 coding DNA: TGCGCCAGCAGCCAAGACAGCGATTATGGCTACACCTTC. It specifies CASSQDSDYGYTF. The V and J genes are TRBV4-1 and TRBJ1-2; D not resolved. CDR3 length: 13 amino acids. Germline-derived CDR1 and CDR2 are MGHRA and YSYEKL. Trimming removed 0 bases from V and 5 bases from J, with 7 bases in between.

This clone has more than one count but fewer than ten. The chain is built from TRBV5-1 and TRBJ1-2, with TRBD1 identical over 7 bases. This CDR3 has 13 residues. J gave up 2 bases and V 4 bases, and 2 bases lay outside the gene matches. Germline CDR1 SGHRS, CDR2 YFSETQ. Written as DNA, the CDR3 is TGCGCCAGCAGCACGACAGGGAACTATGGCTACACCTTC. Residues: CASSTTGNYGYTF.

The CDR3: CASSGGPDLNTEAFF. In DNA, the CDR3 is TGTGCCAGCAGCGGGGGGCCGGACTTGAACACTGAAGCTTTCTTT. The chain uses TRBV9 and TRBJ1-1, with D perhaps TRBD1 (6 bases). V dropped 3 bases and J dropped 0 bases, with 12 bases sitting between them. Per the germline V gene, CDR1 is SGDLS and CDR2 is YYNGEE. CDR3 length: 15 amino acids.

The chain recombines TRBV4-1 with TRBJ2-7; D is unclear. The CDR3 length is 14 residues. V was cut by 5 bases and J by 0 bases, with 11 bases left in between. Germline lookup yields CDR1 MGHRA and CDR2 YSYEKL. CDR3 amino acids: CASSEGRSSYEQYF. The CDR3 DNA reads TGCGCCAGCAGCGAAGGACGGAGCTCCTACGAGCAGTACTTC.

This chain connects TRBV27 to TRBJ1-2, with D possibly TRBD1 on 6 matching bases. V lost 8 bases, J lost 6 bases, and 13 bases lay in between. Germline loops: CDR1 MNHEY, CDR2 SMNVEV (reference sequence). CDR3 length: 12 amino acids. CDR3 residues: CASSRGADGYTF. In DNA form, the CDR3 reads TGTGCCAGCTCCCGGGGGGCCGATGGCTACACCTTC.

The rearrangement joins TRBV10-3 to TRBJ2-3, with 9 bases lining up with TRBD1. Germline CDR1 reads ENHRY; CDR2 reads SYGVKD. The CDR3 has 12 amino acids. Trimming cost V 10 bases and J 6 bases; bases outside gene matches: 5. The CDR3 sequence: CATLGTGDTQYF. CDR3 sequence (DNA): TGTGCCACCCTCGGGACAGGGGATACGCAGTATTTT.

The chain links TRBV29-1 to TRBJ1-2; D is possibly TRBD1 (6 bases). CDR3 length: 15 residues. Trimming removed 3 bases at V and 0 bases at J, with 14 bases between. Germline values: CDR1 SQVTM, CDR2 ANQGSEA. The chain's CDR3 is CSVDGDGQSNYGYTF. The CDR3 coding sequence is TGCAGCGTTGACGGGGACGGACAGTCTAACTATGGCTACACCTTC.

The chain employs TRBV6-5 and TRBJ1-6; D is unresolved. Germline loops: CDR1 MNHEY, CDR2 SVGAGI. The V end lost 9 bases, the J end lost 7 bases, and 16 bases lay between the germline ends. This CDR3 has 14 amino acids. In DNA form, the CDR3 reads TGTGCCAGTCTCCCTGCAGTTTCCAATTCACCCCTCCACTTT. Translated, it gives CASLPAVSNSPLHF.

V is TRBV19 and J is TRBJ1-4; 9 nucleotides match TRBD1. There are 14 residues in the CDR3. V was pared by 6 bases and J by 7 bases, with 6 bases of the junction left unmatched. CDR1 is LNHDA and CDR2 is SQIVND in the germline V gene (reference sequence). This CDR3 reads CASSLGQGPEKLFF. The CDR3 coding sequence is TGTGCCAGTAGCTTGGGACAGGGACCTGAAAAACTGTTTTTT.

The CDR3 reads CASSWAMGGPGGELFF. The CDR3 DNA is TGCGCCAGCAGCTGGGCCATGGGGGGGCCAGGCGGGGAGCTGTTTTTT. The chain recombines TRBV5-1 with TRBJ2-2; D may be TRBD2 (7 bases). The CDR3 extends over 16 amino acids. The germline V and J ends were trimmed by 3 bases and 7 bases, with 19 bases remaining between them. The germline gives CDR1 SGHRS, CDR2 YFSETQ. Based on the CDR3 plus reference TRBV5-1 and TRBJ2-2, the full variable domain is KAGVTQTPRYLIKTRGQQVTLSCSPISGHRSVSWYQQTPGQGLQFLFEYFSETQRNKGNFPGRFSGRQFSNSRSEMNVSTLELGDSALYLCASSWAMGGPGGELFFGEGSRLTVL.

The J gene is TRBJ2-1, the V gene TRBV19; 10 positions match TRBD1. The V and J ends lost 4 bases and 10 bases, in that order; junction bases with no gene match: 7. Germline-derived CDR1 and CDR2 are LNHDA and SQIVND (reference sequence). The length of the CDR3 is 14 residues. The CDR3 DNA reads TGTGCCAGTAGTACCGGGACAGGGGAGCAGGAGCAGTTCTTC. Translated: CASSTGTGEQEQFF.

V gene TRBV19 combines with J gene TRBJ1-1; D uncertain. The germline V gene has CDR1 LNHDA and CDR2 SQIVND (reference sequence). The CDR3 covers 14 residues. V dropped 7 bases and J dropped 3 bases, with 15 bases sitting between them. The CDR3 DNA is TGTGCCAGTAAGCGTTCGACGGACTACACTGAAGCTTTCTTT. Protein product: CASKRSTDYTEAFF.

As DNA, the CDR3 is TGCGCCAGCAGCTTGGGCTTGAGGCATAACCAAGAGACCCAGTACTTC. It yields the protein CASSLGLRHNQETQYF. The chain links TRBV5-1 to TRBJ2-5; D is uncertain. This CDR3 is built from 16 residues. The V end lost 0 bases, the J end lost 0 bases, and 12 bases lay between the germline ends. The germline V gene encodes CDR1 SGHRS and CDR2 YFSETQ.

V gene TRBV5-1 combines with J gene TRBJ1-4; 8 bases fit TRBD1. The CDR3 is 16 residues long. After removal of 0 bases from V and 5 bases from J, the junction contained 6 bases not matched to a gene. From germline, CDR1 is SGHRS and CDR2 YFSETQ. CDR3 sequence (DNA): TGCGCCAGCAGCTTGGCCGCAACAGGGGGAAATGAAAAACTGTTTTTT. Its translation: CASSLAATGGNEKLFF.

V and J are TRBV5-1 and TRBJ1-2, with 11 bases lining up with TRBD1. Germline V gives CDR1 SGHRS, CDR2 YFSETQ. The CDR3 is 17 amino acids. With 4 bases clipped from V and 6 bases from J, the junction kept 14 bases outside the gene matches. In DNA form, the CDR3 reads TGCGCCAGCAGCCCACGGACAGGGGGCATGGGGTTGGATGGCTACACCTTC. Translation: CASSPRTGGMGLDGYTF.

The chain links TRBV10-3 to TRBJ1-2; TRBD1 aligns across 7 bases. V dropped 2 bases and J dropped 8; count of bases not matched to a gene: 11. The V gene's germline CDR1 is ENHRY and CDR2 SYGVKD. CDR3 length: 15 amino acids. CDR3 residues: CAISELRDSVQGYTF. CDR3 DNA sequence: TGTGCCATCAGTGAGCTCCGGGACAGCGTTCAGGGCTACACCTTC.

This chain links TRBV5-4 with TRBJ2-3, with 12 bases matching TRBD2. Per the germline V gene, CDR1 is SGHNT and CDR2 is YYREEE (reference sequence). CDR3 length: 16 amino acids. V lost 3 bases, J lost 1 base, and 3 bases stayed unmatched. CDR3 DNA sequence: TGTGCCAGCAGCTCACGGACTAGCGGGGGCACAGATACGCAGTATTTT. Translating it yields CASSSRTSGGTDTQYF.

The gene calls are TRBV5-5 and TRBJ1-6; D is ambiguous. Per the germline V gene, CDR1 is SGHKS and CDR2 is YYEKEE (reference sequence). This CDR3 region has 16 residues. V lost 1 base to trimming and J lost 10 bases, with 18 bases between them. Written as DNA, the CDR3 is TGTGCCAGCAGCTTGCTCGAGGGTGGGGATGGGTCACCCCTCCACTTT. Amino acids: CASSLLEGGDGSPLHF. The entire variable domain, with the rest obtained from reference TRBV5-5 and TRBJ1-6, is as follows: DAGVTQSPTHLIKTRGQQVTLRCSPISGHKSVSWYQQVLGQGPQFIFQYYEKEERGRGNFPDRFSARQFPNYSSELNVNALLLGDSALYLCASSLLEGGDGSPLHFGNGTRLTVT.

The CDR3 loop reads CASISQGAGSPLHF. DNA of the CDR3: TGTGCCAGCATTTCCCAGGGAGCGGGGTCACCCCTCCACTTT. V and J are TRBV2 and TRBJ1-6; perhaps TRBD1 as D (5 bases). Germline V CDR1 and CDR2: SNHLY, FYNNEI. The CDR3 has 14 residues. Trimming cost V 7 bases and J 10 bases, with 17 bases left between them.

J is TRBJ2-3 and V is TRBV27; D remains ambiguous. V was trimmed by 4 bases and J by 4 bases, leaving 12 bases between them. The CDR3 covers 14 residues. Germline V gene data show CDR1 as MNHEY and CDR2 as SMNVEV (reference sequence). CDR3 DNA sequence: TGTGCCAGCAGTTCACCACTCCGGGCAGATACGCAGTATTTT. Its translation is CASSSPLRADTQYF.

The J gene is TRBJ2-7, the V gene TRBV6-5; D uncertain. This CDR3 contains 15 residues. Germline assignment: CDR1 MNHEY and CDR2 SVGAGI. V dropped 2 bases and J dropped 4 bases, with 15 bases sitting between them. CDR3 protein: CASSYQKPGRYEQYF. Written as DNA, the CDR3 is TGTGCCAGCAGTTACCAGAAACCAGGTCGATACGAGCAGTACTTC.

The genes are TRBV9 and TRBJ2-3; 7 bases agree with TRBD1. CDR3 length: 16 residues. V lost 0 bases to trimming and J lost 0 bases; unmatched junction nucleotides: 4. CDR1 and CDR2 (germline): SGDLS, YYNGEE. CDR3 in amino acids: CASSVEVTGSTDTQYF. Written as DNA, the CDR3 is TGTGCCAGCAGCGTAGAAGTGACAGGGAGCACAGATACGCAGTATTTT.

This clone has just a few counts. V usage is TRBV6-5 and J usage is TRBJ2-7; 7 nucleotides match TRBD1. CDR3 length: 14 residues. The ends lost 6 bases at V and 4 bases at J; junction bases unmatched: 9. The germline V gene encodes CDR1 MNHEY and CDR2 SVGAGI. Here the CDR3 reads CASSSPGQPYEQYF. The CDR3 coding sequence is TGTGCCAGCAGCTCTCCGGGACAGCCTTACGAGCAGTACTTC.

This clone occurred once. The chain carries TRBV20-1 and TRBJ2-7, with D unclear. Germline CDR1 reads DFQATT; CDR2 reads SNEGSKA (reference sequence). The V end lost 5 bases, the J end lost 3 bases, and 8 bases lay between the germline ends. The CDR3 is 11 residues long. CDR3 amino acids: CSARVDYEQYF. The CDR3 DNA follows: TGCAGTGCTCGGGTTGACTACGAGCAGTACTTC.

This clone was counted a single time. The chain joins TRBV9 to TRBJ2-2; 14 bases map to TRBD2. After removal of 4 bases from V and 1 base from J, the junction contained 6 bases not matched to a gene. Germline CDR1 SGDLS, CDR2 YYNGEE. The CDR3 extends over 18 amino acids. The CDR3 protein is CASSYGLAGGLNTGELFF. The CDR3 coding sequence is TGTGCCAGCAGCTATGGACTAGCGGGGGGCCTGAACACCGGGGAGCTGTTTTTT.